This is a list of T cell receptor beta chains from one sample in a study of shared clonotypes between healthy human individuals. Profiled with immunoSEQ multiplex PCR; TCRdb holds only in-frame clones, not every one. The data contain about 980,000 clones, roughly 72% of them singletons. Sequenced: memory CD4+ T cells sorted from blood. Receptors originate from a man younger than 35 in good health. Each CDR3 is given with its conserved first and last residue. D genes are given only for firm matches. Only part of the rows carry a size: once, few, many, or a class if the clone is expanded.

J: TRBJ1-5
D: .
size: few
V: TRBV6-6
CDR3: CATTTGLQPQHF
DNA: TGTGCCACCACGACAGGATTGCAGCCCCAGCATTTT

J: TRBJ1-3
D: .
size: .
V: TRBV5-1
CDR3: CASSSAGAGSGNTIYF
DNA: TGCGCCAGCAGCTCGGCTGGGGCCGGCTCTGGAAACACCATATATTTT

J: TRBJ2-1
D: .
size: few
V: TRBV18
CDR3: CASSPLVDSSGQFF
DNA: TGTGCCAGCTCACCCCTCGTGGATAGCTCGGGCCAGTTCTTC

J: TRBJ1-1
D: .
size: .
V: TRBV10-2
CDR3: CASSESGTTEAFF
DNA: TGCGCCAGCAGTGAGTCCGGTACCACTGAAGCTTTCTTT

J: TRBJ2-1
D: .
size: .
V: TRBV11-2
CDR3: CASSLAAPHNEQFF
DNA: TGTGCCAGCAGCTTAGCGGCTCCCCACAATGAGCAGTTCTTC

J: TRBJ2-7
D: TRBD2
size: once
V: TRBV6-6
CDR3: CASSSTREDRIYEQYF
DNA: TGTGCCAGCAGTTCCACTCGGGAGGACCGAATTTACGAGCAGTACTTC

J: TRBJ2-5
D: .
size: once
V: TRBV2
CDR3: CASQEEETQYF
DNA: TGTGCCAGCCAAGAAGAAGAGACCCAGTACTTC

J: TRBJ2-3
D: TRBD2
size: .
V: TRBV7-2
CDR3: CASSGSGRRADTQYF
DNA: TGTGCCAGCAGCGGAAGCGGGAGGAGGGCAGATACGCAGTATTTT

J: TRBJ1-2
D: TRBD1
size: .
V: TRBV28
CDR3: CASSLTDRGGYGYTF
DNA: TGTGCCAGCAGTTTGACGGACAGGGGCGGCTATGGCTACACCTTC

J: TRBJ2-3
D: .
size: .
V: TRBV4-1
CDR3: CASRLSFIRGFLGTDTQYF
DNA: TGCGCCAGCAGACTAAGTTTCATCAGGGGATTCTTAGGTACAGATACGCAGTATTTT

J: TRBJ2-5
D: .
size: .
V: TRBV19
CDR3: CASSFWGAGDGETQYF
DNA: TGTGCCAGTAGTTTCTGGGGGGCAGGGGATGGAGAGACCCAGTACTTC

J: TRBJ2-1
D: .
size: .
V: TRBV9
CDR3: CASSVAREAHNEQFF
DNA: TGTGCCAGCAGCGTAGCCAGAGAGGCCCACAATGAGCAGTTCTTC

J: TRBJ2-5
D: TRBD2
size: .
V: TRBV27
CDR3: CASIQLAGQETQYF
DNA: TGTGCCAGCATTCAACTAGCGGGTCAAGAGACCCAGTACTTC

J: TRBJ1-2
D: .
size: .
V: TRBV5-1
CDR3: CASSLEPEWNYGYTF
DNA: TGCGCCAGCAGCTTGGAGCCAGAATGGAACTATGGCTACACCTTC

J: TRBJ2-3
D: .
size: .
V: TRBV19
CDR3: CASSIDRPTDTQYF
DNA: TGTGCCAGTAGTATCGACAGACCCACAGATACGCAGTATTTT

J: TRBJ2-3
D: TRBD2
size: .
V: TRBV7-2
CDR3: CASSFSTSGSSTDTQYF
DNA: TGTGCCAGCAGCTTCTCCACTAGCGGTTCTAGCACAGATACGCAGTATTTT

J: TRBJ1-2
D: .
size: many
V: TRBV6-1
CDR3: CASSDAPGVISF
DNA: TGTGCCAGCAGTGATGCTCCGGGCGTTATATCCTTC

J: TRBJ2-3
D: TRBD2
size: .
V: TRBV27
CDR3: CASSFSGLAGGPDTQYF
DNA: TGTGCCAGCAGTTTCTCGGGACTAGCGGGGGGTCCAGATACGCAGTATTTT

J: TRBJ1-3
D: .
size: .
V: TRBV6-1
CDR3: CATRAGGGLNTIYF
DNA: TGTGCCACAAGGGCCGGGGGTGGATTAAACACCATATATTTT

J: TRBJ1-1
D: .
size: .
V: TRBV19
CDR3: CASSTVMNTEAFF
DNA: TGTGCCAGTAGTACCGTCATGAACACTGAAGCTTTCTTT

J: TRBJ2-1
D: TRBD2
size: .
V: TRBV27
CDR3: CASSAWRGEYNEQFF
DNA: TGTGCCAGCAGTGCGTGGCGGGGGGAATACAATGAGCAGTTCTTC

J: TRBJ1-3
D: TRBD1
size: .
V: TRBV29-1
CDR3: CNVRQGNSGNTIYF
DNA: TGCAACGTTCGACAGGGGAACTCTGGAAACACCATATATTTT

J: TRBJ1-2
D: TRBD1
size: .
V: TRBV30
CDR3: CAWSVPQGYGYTF
DNA: TGTGCCTGGAGTGTCCCACAGGGGTATGGCTACACCTTC

J: TRBJ2-2
D: .
size: .
V: TRBV5-1
CDR3: CASSLVATGTPGTGELFF
DNA: TGCGCCAGCAGCTTGGTGGCGACCGGGACCCCGGGGACCGGGGAGCTGTTTTTT

J: TRBJ1-2
D: TRBD1
size: many
V: TRBV2
CDR3: CASRQGAQGYGYTF
DNA: TGTGCCAGCAGGCAGGGGGCGCAGGGCTATGGCTACACCTTC

J: TRBJ1-5
D: .
size: .
V: TRBV6-1
CDR3: CASTRDSNQPQHF
DNA: TGTGCCAGCACAAGAGATAGCAATCAGCCCCAGCATTTT

J: TRBJ1-1
D: TRBD1
size: .
V: TRBV6-5
CDR3: CASSRDRGVGTEAFF
DNA: TGTGCCAGCAGCCGGGACAGGGGGGTTGGTACTGAAGCTTTCTTT

J: TRBJ2-1
D: .
size: .
V: TRBV9
CDR3: CASSVPRDEQFF
DNA: TGTGCCAGCAGCGTACCCCGGGATGAGCAGTTCTTC

J: TRBJ1-2
D: TRBD1
size: .
V: TRBV2
CDR3: CASKGQGRNYGYTF
DNA: TGTGCCAGCAAGGGACAGGGACGGAACTATGGCTACACCTTC

J: TRBJ2-7
D: .
size: .
V: TRBV7-9
CDR3: CASSLRVEQYF
DNA: TGTGCCAGCAGCTTACGGGTGGAGCAGTACTTC

J: TRBJ1-4
D: TRBD1
size: .
V: TRBV9
CDR3: CASSPGQVANEKLFF
DNA: TGTGCCAGCAGCCCTGGACAGGTGGCGAATGAAAAACTGTTTTTT

J: TRBJ1-4
D: .
size: .
V: TRBV6-1
CDR3: CASSTRPGTNEKLFF
DNA: TGTGCCAGCAGTACCCGACCTGGAACTAATGAAAAACTGTTTTTT

J: TRBJ1-2
D: .
size: once
V: TRBV2
CDR3: CASKAGSGYTF
DNA: TGTGCCAGCAAGGCAGGGAGTGGCTACACCTTC

J: TRBJ2-4
D: .
size: .
V: TRBV6-5
CDR3: CASSYGGALGKNIQYF
DNA: TGTGCCAGCAGTTATGGGGGGGCGCTGGGCAAAAACATTCAGTACTTC

J: TRBJ1-6
D: .
size: few
V: TRBV6-5
CDR3: CATRGLRSPLHF
DNA: TGTGCCACCAGGGGTCTCCGTTCACCCCTCCACTTT

J: TRBJ2-1
D: .
size: .
V: TRBV7-9
CDR3: CASSHRVYNEQFF
DNA: TGTGCCAGCAGCCACAGGGTTTACAATGAGCAGTTCTTC

J: TRBJ2-3
D: .
size: .
V: TRBV2
CDR3: CASSGTPNGNTQYF
DNA: TGTGCCAGCAGCGGGACTCCTAACGGAAATACGCAGTATTTT

J: TRBJ2-7
D: TRBD1
size: .
V: TRBV18
CDR3: CASSPRATGTSGEQYF
DNA: TGTGCCAGCTCACCTCGAGCGACAGGGACCTCCGGCGAGCAGTACTTC

J: TRBJ1-4
D: .
size: .
V: TRBV5-8
CDR3: CASSLGHNNEKLFF
DNA: TGTGCCAGCAGCTTGGGGCACAATAATGAAAAACTGTTTTTT

J: TRBJ1-5
D: TRBD1
size: .
V: TRBV19
CDR3: CASSPRTGLYQPQHF
DNA: TGTGCCAGTAGTCCCCGGACAGGCCTATATCAGCCCCAGCATTTT

J: TRBJ1-2
D: TRBD1
size: .
V: TRBV6-1
CDR3: CASSGGQYYGYTF
DNA: TGTGCCAGCAGTGGGGGACAGTACTATGGCTACACCTTC

J: TRBJ2-2
D: TRBD2
size: .
V: TRBV7-2
CDR3: CASSLLAGGHTGELFF
DNA: TGTGCCAGCAGCTTATTGGCGGGGGGGCACACCGGGGAGCTGTTTTTT

J: TRBJ2-5
D: .
size: .
V: TRBV25-1
CDR3: CASSEWGRGQETQYF
DNA: TGTGCCAGCAGTGAATGGGGCAGAGGCCAAGAGACCCAGTACTTC

J: TRBJ1-1
D: .
size: once
V: TRBV29-1
CDR3: CSVVQGFKAFF
DNA: TGCAGCGTTGTACAGGGTTTTAAAGCTTTCTTT

J: TRBJ2-3
D: .
size: .
V: TRBV20-1
CDR3: CSPAGGRTQYF
DNA: TGCAGCCCAGCCGGGGGGCGCACGCAGTATTTT

J: TRBJ2-2
D: TRBD2
size: .
V: TRBV7-2
CDR3: CASSSGTSSFTGELFF
DNA: TGTGCCAGCAGCTCTGGGACTAGCTCCTTCACCGGGGAGCTGTTTTTT

J: TRBJ2-1
D: .
size: once
V: TRBV5-4
CDR3: CASSPTWSSYNEQFF
DNA: TGTGCCAGCAGCCCGACTTGGAGCTCCTACAATGAGCAGTTCTTC

J: TRBJ2-6
D: TRBD2
size: .
V: TRBV5-1
CDR3: CASSQVLAGLSSGANVLTF
DNA: TGCGCCAGCAGCCAAGTTCTAGCGGGGCTTAGCTCTGGGGCCAACGTCCTGACTTTC

J: TRBJ1-2
D: .
size: .
V: TRBV28
CDR3: CASRPIDQNYGYTF
DNA: TGTGCCAGCAGGCCCATCGACCAAAACTATGGCTACACCTTC

J: TRBJ2-5
D: .
size: .
V: TRBV7-2
CDR3: CASSLDRETQYF
DNA: TGTGCCAGCAGCTTAGACAGAGAGACCCAGTACTTC

J: TRBJ1-2
D: .
size: .
V: TRBV9
CDR3: CASSVEKVGRGYTF
DNA: TGTGCCAGCAGCGTAGAAAAGGTGGGTCGAGGCTACACCTTC

J: TRBJ1-2
D: .
size: .
V: TRBV28
CDR3: CASSQAQRYGYTF
DNA: TGTGCCAGCAGCCAAGCACAGCGCTATGGCTACACCTTC

J: TRBJ2-3
D: .
size: .
V: TRBV7-2
CDR3: CASTHPLAGTDTQYF
DNA: TGTGCCAGCACCCACCCCTTAGCGGGCACAGATACGCAGTATTTT

J: TRBJ1-5
D: .
size: .
V: TRBV5-3
CDR3: CARSPGLGNSNQPQHF
DNA: TGTGCCAGAAGCCCTGGGTTGGGGAATAGCAATCAGCCCCAGCATTTT

J: TRBJ2-3
D: .
size: .
V: TRBV19
CDR3: CASSMERKGTDTQYF
DNA: TGTGCCAGTAGTATGGAGCGGAAGGGCACAGATACGCAGTATTTT

J: TRBJ2-1
D: TRBD2
size: .
V: TRBV7-9
CDR3: CASSSEGLADLSYNEQFF
DNA: TGTGCCAGCAGCTCGGAGGGCCTAGCGGATTTATCCTACAATGAGCAGTTCTTC

J: TRBJ1-3
D: TRBD1
size: .
V: TRBV6-1
CDR3: CASSPMDRVDTIYF
DNA: TGTGCCAGCAGTCCTATGGACAGGGTCGACACCATATATTTT

J: TRBJ2-5
D: .
size: .
V: TRBV5-4
CDR3: CASSTRVLETQYF
DNA: TGTGCCAGCAGTACAAGGGTCCTGGAGACCCAGTACTTC